This TCR beta chain was recorded in a study of early T cells in non-severe SARS-CoV-2 infection. The table lists this clonotype with a few counts. The antigen remains unidentified. J was trimmed by 3 bases and V by 2 bases; bases with no gene match: 6. CDR3 length: 17 amino acids. Germline V lookup: CDR1 SGHNT, CDR2 YENEEA. Study-wide findings and caveats: Matching against VDJdb likely underestimated virus-specific expansions, favoring anti-spike CD8.

The library protocol tagged individual cDNA molecules with unique molecular identifiers. TCRdb independently ran MiXCR on the 5' RACE reads; one entry per CDR3 protein. There are under 95,000 distinct CDR3 sequences in the sample; approximately 12% occur only once, and approximately 4.5% lies in the top ten. The chain is built from TRBV11-3 and TRBJ2-1, with 11 bases matching TRBD2. What was sequenced was whole blood. This sequence originates from an adult who was a healthcare worker with PCR-confirmed SARS-CoV-2 infection or an uninfected control (not recorded which). This CDR3 is CASSLRPGTSGYNEQFF. The CDR3 DNA sequence: TGTGCCAGCAGCTTAAGACCCGGGACTAGCGGCTACAATGAGCAGTTCTTC.